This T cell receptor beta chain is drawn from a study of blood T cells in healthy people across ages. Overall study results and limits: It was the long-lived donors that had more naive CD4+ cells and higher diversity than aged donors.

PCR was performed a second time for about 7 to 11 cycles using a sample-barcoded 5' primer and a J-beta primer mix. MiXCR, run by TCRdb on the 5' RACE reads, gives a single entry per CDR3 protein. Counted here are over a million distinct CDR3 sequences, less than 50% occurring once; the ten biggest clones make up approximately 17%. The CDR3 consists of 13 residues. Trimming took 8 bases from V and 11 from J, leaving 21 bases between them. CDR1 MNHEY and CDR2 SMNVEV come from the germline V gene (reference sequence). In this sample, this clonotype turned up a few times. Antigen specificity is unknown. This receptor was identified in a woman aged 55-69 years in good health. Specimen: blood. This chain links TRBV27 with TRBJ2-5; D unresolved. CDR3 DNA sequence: TGTGCCAGCGGTATTTCTCGGGCGGTGGAGCAGTACTTC. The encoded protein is CASGISRAVEQYF.